This TCR beta chain was found in a study of blood T cell repertoires in COVID-19. The assay was immunoSEQ multiplex PCR, and TCRdb's table has in-frame clones only and misses some. Of about 300,000 clones in the sample, roughly 91% are singletons; the top ten hold about 5%. Deletions cut 5 bases from V and 5 bases from J, with 13 bases between. CDR1 is MNHEY and CDR2 is SVGAGI in the germline V gene. CDR3 size: 14 residues. The sample taken for sequencing was peripheral blood. The receptor comes from a man aged 40-49 years with acute or convalescent COVID-19. The chain links TRBV6-5 to TRBJ1-5, with D unresolved. CDR3 DNA: TGTGCCAGCAGTCGAGGAGCCGCGGATCAGCCCCAGCATTTT. Its translation: CASSRGAADQPQHF.